One sample yielded the 16 T cell receptor beta chains listed below, sequenced in a study of shared clonotypes between healthy human individuals. Clones were sequenced by immunoSEQ multiplex PCR, and TCRdb holds only the in-frame ones, with some missing. The repertoire holds fewer than 850,000 clones, with 90% as singletons. Sequencing was performed on memory CD8+ T cells from PBMCs. Subset: CD45RO+ cells pooled with CCR7-negative TemRA cells. The receptors shown here come from a man younger than 35 in good health. Some clones in this sample may be carry-over from other donors' samples.

To note about this clone: Additional DNA sequences in this sample encode the identical CDR3. V and J are TRBV19 and TRBJ2-1, with TRBD2 identical over 9 bases. Germline V gives CDR1 LNHDA, CDR2 SQIVND (reference sequence). This CDR3 contains 14 residues. Trimming removed 4 bases from V and 4 bases from J; junction bases left unmatched: 2. The CDR3 loop is CASSTAGGYNEQFF. DNA of the CDR3: TGTGCCAGTAGTACGGCGGGAGGGTACAATGAGCAGTTCTTC.

V gene TRBV10-3 combines with J gene TRBJ2-7, with 10 bases matching TRBD1. V was pared by 0 bases and J by 5 bases, with 4 bases of the junction left unmatched. This CDR3 is 15 amino acids long. Looked up from germline, CDR1 is ENHRY and CDR2 is SYGVKD. This chain's CDR3 is CAISESGTGVNEQYF. CDR3 in DNA: TGTGCCATCAGTGAGTCGGGGACAGGGGTAAACGAGCAGTACTTC.

The chain links TRBV11-1 to TRBJ2-7; 8 positions agree with TRBD1. This CDR3 comprises 15 residues. V trimming: 2 bases; J trimming: 3 bases; junction bases outside the gene matches: 6. Germline assignment: CDR1 SGHAT and CDR2 FQDESV (reference sequence). The CDR3 nucleotides read TGTGCCAGCAGCTTACTCAGGGGGCACGGCTACGAGCAGTACTTC. The encoded protein is CASSLLRGHGYEQYF.

The rearrangement links TRBV2 to TRBJ1-5; D uncertain. Trimming stripped 6 bases from V and 4 bases from J, with 16 bases between. Germline loops: CDR1 SNHLY, CDR2 FYNNEI. CDR3 length: 15 amino acids. CDR3 region: CASRETPGANQPQHF. CDR3 coding DNA: TGTGCCAGCAGAGAGACTCCGGGAGCGAATCAGCCCCAGCATTTT. Variable domain in full (rest from reference TRBV2 and TRBJ1-5): EPEVTQTPSHQVTQMGQEVILRCVPISNHLYFYWYRQILGQKVEFLVSFYNNEISEKSEIFDDQFSVERPDGSNFTLKIRSTKLEDSAMYFCASRETPGANQPQHFGDGTRLSIL.

V and J are TRBV15 and TRBJ2-7; D uncertain. Germline V gene sequence: CDR1 LNHNV, CDR2 YYDKDF (reference sequence). Trimming stripped 0 bases from V and 1 base from J, with 4 bases between. The length of the CDR3 is 13 residues. Written as DNA, the CDR3 is TGTGCCACCAGCAGAGACAGTTCCTACGAGCAGTACTTC. Translated: CATSRDSSYEQYF.

J is TRBJ2-1 and V is TRBV28; TRBD2 matches 10 bases. V trimming: 4 bases; J trimming: 0 bases; junction bases outside the gene matches: 12. The CDR3 spans 19 residues. The V gene's germline CDR1 is MDHEN and CDR2 SYDVKM. CDR3 residues: CASSSSQGLARHSYNEQFF. CDR3 nucleotides: TGTGCCAGCAGTTCAAGTCAGGGACTAGCGCGCCACTCCTACAATGAGCAGTTCTTC.

The V gene is TRBV11-1, the J gene TRBJ2-3; D not resolved. This CDR3 has 17 residues. Per the germline V gene, CDR1 is SGHAT and CDR2 is FQDESV (reference sequence). V was pared by 1 base and J by 0 bases, with 14 bases between. CDR3 DNA sequence: TGTGCCAGCAGCTTAGGGTGGCGGAAAACTAGCACAGATACGCAGTATTTT. Its translation is CASSLGWRKTSTDTQYF.

This chain uses TRBV7-2 with TRBJ2-1; no clear D. There are 16 residues in the CDR3. Trimming stripped 2 bases from V and 5 bases from J, with 16 bases between. CDR1 and CDR2 from the germline V gene are SGHTA and FQGNSA. The CDR3 is CASSLPLSAPDNEQFF. In nucleotides, the CDR3 is TGTGCCAGCAGCTTACCCCTTTCGGCCCCAGACAATGAGCAGTTCTTC. Supplemented by reference TRBV7-2 and TRBJ2-1, the full variable domain reads GAGVSQSPSNKVTEKGKDVELRCDPISGHTALYWYRQSLGQGLEFLIYFQGNSAPDKSGLPSDRFSAERTGGSVSTLTIQRTQQEDSAVYLCASSLPLSAPDNEQFFGPGTRLTVL.

In its sample, this clone was seen once. This chain links TRBV29-1 with TRBJ2-1; 7 nucleotides align to TRBD1. This CDR3 has 13 residues. J gave up 3 bases and V 7 bases, and 6 bases lay outside the gene matches. Per germline, CDR1 SQVTM and CDR2 ANQGSEA. The CDR3 reads CSAAGTVYNEQFF. The CDR3 bases are TGCAGCGCTGCAGGGACAGTCTACAATGAGCAGTTCTTC.

This chain joins TRBV19 and TRBJ2-1; D not certain. This CDR3 comprises 15 residues. The V and J ends lost 2 bases and 1 base respectively, with 9 bases between them. Per the germline V gene, CDR1 is LNHDA and CDR2 is SQIVND (reference sequence). Here the CDR3 reads CASSIREESYNEQFF. The DNA of the CDR3 is TGTGCCAGTAGTATACGAGAAGAGTCCTACAATGAGCAGTTCTTC.

This clone was observed once. The CDR3 DNA reads TGTGCCAGCAGCGTAGGGCCAGCGGGAGGTAACTACGAGCAGTACTTC. It codes for CASSVGPAGGNYEQYF. The rearrangement joins TRBV9 to TRBJ2-7; 9 bases line up with TRBD2. Germline CDR1 is SGDLS and CDR2 is YYNGEE. V dropped 0 bases and J dropped 3; count of bases not matched to a gene: 7. CDR3 length: 16 amino acids.

V usage is TRBV5-6 and J usage is TRBJ1-3, with TRBD1 as a possible D gene (5 bases). The V end was cut by 0 bases, the J end by 0 bases, with 10 bases between. The CDR3 has 16 amino acids. Per germline, CDR1 SGHDT and CDR2 YYEEEE. Written as DNA, the CDR3 is TGTGCCAGCAGCTTGGTCGACGACAGCTCTGGAAACACCATATATTTT. It is translated as CASSLVDDSSGNTIYF.

The chain employs TRBV5-4 and TRBJ2-7; D is possibly TRBD1 (5 bases). The germline V gene has CDR1 SGHNT and CDR2 YYREEE (reference sequence). The V end lost 4 bases, the J end lost 0 bases, and 11 bases lay between the germline ends. The CDR3 covers 14 residues. This CDR3 is CASSLFRDSYEQYF. The CDR3 nucleotides are TGTGCCAGCAGCCTATTCAGGGACTCCTACGAGCAGTACTTC.

J is TRBJ1-2 and V is TRBV5-4; D perhaps matches TRBD1 (5 bases). V lost 7 bases, J lost 0 bases, and 19 bases lay in between. The CDR3 spans 16 residues. Germline lookup yields CDR1 SGHNT and CDR2 YYREEE (reference sequence). CDR3 coding DNA: TGTGCCAGCGGCGGAGGAGGGGCGGGGGCTAACTATGGCTACACCTTC. Protein sequence: CASGGGGAGANYGYTF.

In its sample, this clone was seen once. This may come from a read error, since a much larger clone is one base off. The DNA of the CDR3 is TGTGCCAGCAGCTTATCCACTGAAGCTTTCTTT. This gives the protein CASSLSTEAFF. The chain joins TRBV11-2 to TRBJ1-1; D ambiguous. Trimming pared 2 bases from V and 4 bases from J, leaving 2 bases between. The CDR3 totals 11 residues. The germline V gene encodes CDR1 SGHAT and CDR2 FQNNGV.

The chain is built from TRBV7-8 and TRBJ2-4; D gene unclear. The CDR3 runs to 16 residues. Trimming removed 2 bases from V and 0 bases from J, with 11 bases in between. CDR1 is SGHVS and CDR2 is FQNEAQ in the germline V gene. Here the CDR3 reads CASSLISTLAKNIQYF. The CDR3 region has the DNA TGTGCCAGCAGCTTAATCTCCACATTAGCCAAAAACATTCAGTACTTC.